This T cell receptor (beta chain) came from a study of CD8+ T cells in alopecia areata. cDNA serving as the sequencing template came from extracted, reverse transcribed RNA. Assay: immunoSEQ multiplex PCR; the TCRdb copy retains only in-frame clones and omits some. The sample includes about 130,000 clones, around 49% of them seen just once. This CDR3 has 14 residues. The V end lost 4 bases, the J end lost 0 bases, and 9 bases lay between the germline ends. Germline-derived CDR1 and CDR2 are MNHEY and SVGAGI. Specimens obtained from alopecia areata patients comprised lesional scalp punch biopsies and peripheral blood.

This TCR was sampled from a human donor with alopecia areata. The source material was CD8+ T cells sorted from blood, sampled at week 0. The V call is TRBV6-5, the J call TRBJ1-1; D is uncertain. CDR3 region: CASSSIFMNTEAFF. The DNA of the CDR3 is TGTGCCAGCAGTTCCATTTTTATGAACACTGAAGCTTTCTTT.